The clone carrying this TCR beta chain was picked up many times. This entry is derived from a study of breast tumors, draining lymph nodes, adjacent tissues. Axillary draining lymph nodes of breast cancer patients supplied the node samples. MiXCR was run by TCRdb on the multiplex PCR reads, yielding one entry per CDR3 protein. The sample records under 350,000 distinct CDR3 sequences, about 30% being singletons. The specimen sequenced was axillary lymph node tissue. The receptor comes from a female donor with breast cancer. Some clones in this sample may be carry-over from other donors' samples.

In DNA, the CDR3 is TGTGCCAGCAGCACCGGACAGCGGAAAGAGACCCAGTACTTC. This gives the protein CASSTGQRKETQYF. The rearrangement links TRBV5-8 to TRBJ2-5, with a tentative D call TRBD1 (6 bases). The CDR3 is 14 amino acids. Germline values: CDR1 SGHTS, CDR2 YDEGEE. V shed 4 bases and J shed 3 bases, with 13 bases lying between them.